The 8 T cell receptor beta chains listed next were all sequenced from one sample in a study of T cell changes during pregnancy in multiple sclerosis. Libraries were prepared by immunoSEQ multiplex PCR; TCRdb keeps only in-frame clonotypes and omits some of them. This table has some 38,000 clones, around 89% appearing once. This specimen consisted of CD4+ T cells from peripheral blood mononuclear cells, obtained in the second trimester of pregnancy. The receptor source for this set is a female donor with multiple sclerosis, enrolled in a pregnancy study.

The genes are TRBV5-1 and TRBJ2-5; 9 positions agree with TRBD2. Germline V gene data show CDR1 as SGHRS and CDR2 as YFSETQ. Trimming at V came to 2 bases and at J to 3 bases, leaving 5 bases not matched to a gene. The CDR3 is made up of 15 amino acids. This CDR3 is CASSFARLAEETQYF. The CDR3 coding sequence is TGCGCCAGCAGCTTCGCTAGACTAGCGGAAGAGACCCAGTACTTC.

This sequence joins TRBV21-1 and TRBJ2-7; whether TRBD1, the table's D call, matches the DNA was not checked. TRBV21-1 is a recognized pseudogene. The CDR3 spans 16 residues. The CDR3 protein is CASSALDRADPYEQYF. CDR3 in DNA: TGTGCCAGCAGTGCCCTAGACAGGGCCGACCCCTACGAGCAGTACTTC.

In DNA, the CDR3 is TGCGCCAGCAGCCTGATGACAGGGTCAACTAATGAAAAACTGTTTTTT. Its translation: CASSLMTGSTNEKLFF. The chain links TRBV5-1 to TRBJ1-4; 7 bases match TRBD1. With V trimmed by 4 bases and J by 0 bases, 6 bases remained unmatched. CDR3 length: 16 residues. Germline CDR1 SGHRS, CDR2 YFSETQ.

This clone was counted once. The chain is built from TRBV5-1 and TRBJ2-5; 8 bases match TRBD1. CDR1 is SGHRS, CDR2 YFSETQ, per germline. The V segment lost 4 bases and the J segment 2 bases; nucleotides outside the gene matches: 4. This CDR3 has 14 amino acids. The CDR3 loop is CASSHRQGQETQYF. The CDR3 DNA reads TGCGCCAGCAGCCACCGACAGGGGCAAGAGACCCAGTACTTC. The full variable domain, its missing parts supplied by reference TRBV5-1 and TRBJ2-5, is KAGVTQTPRYLIKTRGQQVTLSCSPISGHRSVSWYQQTPGQGLQFLFEYFSETQRNKGNFPGRFSGRQFSNSRSEMNVSTLELGDSALYLCASSHRQGQETQYFGPGTRLLVL.

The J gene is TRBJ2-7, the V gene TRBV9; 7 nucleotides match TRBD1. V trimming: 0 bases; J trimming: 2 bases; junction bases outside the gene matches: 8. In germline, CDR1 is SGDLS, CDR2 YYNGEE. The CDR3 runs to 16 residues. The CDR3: CASSVAADRPPYEQYF. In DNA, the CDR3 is TGTGCCAGCAGCGTAGCTGCGGACAGGCCCCCCTACGAGCAGTACTTC.

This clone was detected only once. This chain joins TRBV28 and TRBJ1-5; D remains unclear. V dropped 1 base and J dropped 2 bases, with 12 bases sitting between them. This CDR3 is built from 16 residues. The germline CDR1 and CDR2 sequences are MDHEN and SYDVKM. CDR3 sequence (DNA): TGTGCCAGCAGTTTATACAACCCAGCGGGCAATCAGCCCCAGCATTTT. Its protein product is CASSLYNPAGNQPQHF.

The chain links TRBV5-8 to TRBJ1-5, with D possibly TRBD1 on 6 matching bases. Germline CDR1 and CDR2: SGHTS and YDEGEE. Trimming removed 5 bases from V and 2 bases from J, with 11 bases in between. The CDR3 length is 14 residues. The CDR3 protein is CASRPGQRNQPQHF. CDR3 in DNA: TGTGCCAGCAGACCCGGACAGCGCAATCAGCCCCAGCATTTT.

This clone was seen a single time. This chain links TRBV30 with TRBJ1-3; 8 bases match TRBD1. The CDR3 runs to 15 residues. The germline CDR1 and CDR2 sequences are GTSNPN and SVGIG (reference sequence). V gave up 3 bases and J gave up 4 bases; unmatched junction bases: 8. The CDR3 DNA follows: TGTGCCTGGAGCAGGACAGGGTTTTTGGGAAACACCATATATTTT. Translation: CAWSRTGFLGNTIYF.